One sample yielded the 3 T cell receptor beta chains listed below, sequenced in a study of regulatory T cells in long-lasting Graves disease. As for time point: persistent/refractory GD, antithyroid drugs over 5 years with positive TRAb. Generation of the TCR library employed RNA extracted from PBMCs. Sequencing libraries for TCR beta were prepared with iRepertoire HTBI primers and Arm-PCR of CDR3 regions. TCRdb redid the calling of the multiplex PCR reads with MiXCR, one entry per CDR3 protein. In the table there are approximately 400,000 distinct CDR3 sequences, 20% to 30% of which are singletons. This specimen was peripheral blood mononuclear cells (PBMCs), taken when the disease was refractory, from a patient treated with antithyroid drugs. Every receptor here comes from a female donor with Graves disease.

This rearrangement joins TRBV6-5 to TRBJ2-7; TRBD1 matches 7 bases. Trimming cost V 0 bases and J 4 bases; bases outside gene matches: 9. This CDR3 is built from 16 residues. CDR1 is MNHEY and CDR2 is SVGAGI in the germline V gene. This CDR3 reads CASSYSFDRESYEQYF. The CDR3 DNA follows: TGTGCCAGCAGTTACTCTTTCGACAGGGAGTCGTACGAGCAGTACTTC.

Note on this clonotype: It may be a read error: a sequence one base away is much more abundant. The chain employs TRBV6-2 or TRBV6-3 and TRBJ1-5, with D possibly TRBD1 on 5 matching bases. Trimming shortened V by 6 bases and J by 11 bases, and 26 bases separated the two germline ends. This CDR3 has 16 amino acids. Germline V gene sequence: CDR1 MNHEY, CDR2 SVGEGT. CDR3 DNA sequence: TGTGCCAGCAGCCCCATGATGTCGGGGGGGGACGTAGCCCAGCATTTT. It codes for CASSPMMSGGDVAQHF.

This clonotype was counted only a few times. The genes are TRBV7-2 and TRBJ2-7, with TRBD1 matching 7 bases. The trim removed 5 bases at V and 0 bases at J, leaving 7 bases unmatched. Germline CDR1 SGHTA, CDR2 FQGNSA. The CDR3 loop spans 15 amino acids. The CDR3 sequence: CASSPDRVSSYEQYF. The CDR3 DNA reads as TGTGCCAGCAGCCCCGACAGGGTTAGCTCCTACGAGCAGTACTTC.